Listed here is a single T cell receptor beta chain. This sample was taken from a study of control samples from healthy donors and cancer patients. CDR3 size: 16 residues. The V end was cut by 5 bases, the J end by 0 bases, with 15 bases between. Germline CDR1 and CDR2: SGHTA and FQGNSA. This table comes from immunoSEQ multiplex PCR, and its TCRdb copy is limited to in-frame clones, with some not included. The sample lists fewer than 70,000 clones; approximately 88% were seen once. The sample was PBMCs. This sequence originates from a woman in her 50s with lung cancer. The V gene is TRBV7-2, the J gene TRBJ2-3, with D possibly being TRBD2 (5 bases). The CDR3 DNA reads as TGTGCCAGCAGCCCCCCGAGGGCAGGCAGCACAGATACGCAGTATTTT. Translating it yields CASSPPRAGSTDTQYF.